This entry features one T cell receptor (beta chain) sequence. Original data processing: Reference gene primers were amplified, and this amplification served to estimate nucleated cell counts. The assay was immunoSEQ multiplex PCR, and TCRdb's table has in-frame clones only and misses some. V and J calls and clone size are as listed in that table; D and trimming were resolved from the DNA. Among around 100,000 clones listed, approximately 70% were seen once. This specimen comes from a study of blood T cell repertoires in COVID-19. Overall study context: The origin of the acute and convalescent COVID-19 samples was the United States, Italy and Spain. The analysed material was cDNA or gDNA that came from T cells, B-cell-depleted T cells, or PBMCs.

V lost 0 bases to trimming and J lost 7 bases; unmatched junction nucleotides: 8. CDR3 length equals 17 residues. CDR1 LGHNA and CDR2 YSLEER come from the germline V gene. The chain combines TRBV4-3 with TRBJ2-3; 12 nucleotides agree with TRBD2. The sample consisted of peripheral blood. This TCR was sampled from an elderly man with acute or convalescent COVID-19. The DNA of the CDR3 is TGCGCCAGCAGCCAAGATGGCGAACTAGCGGGAGGAAATACGCAGTATTTT. Translated, it gives CASSQDGELAGGNTQYF.